This is a list of T cell receptor beta chains from one sample in a study of T cell repertoires in cytomegalovirus infection. TCRdb recomputed calls from the reads with MiXCR, one row per CDR3 protein. The table includes approximately 770,000 distinct CDR3 sequences, 25% to 30% detected once. These receptors have no known antigen. This sample comprised cultured CD8+ T cells from PBMCs, obtained from culture after CMV antigen stimulation. These receptors all stem from a human donor in good health (CMV status not recorded). Some clones in this sample may be carry-over from other donors' samples. Both conserved end residues are part of each CDR3. A D gene is named only where the DNA matches it firmly. A row's size may be missing; if present it is once, few, many or a size class.

v_gene	d_gene	abundance	j_gene	CDR3aa	CDR3nt
TRBV7-6	TRBD1	NA	TRBJ1-2	CASSPAGTANYGYTF	TGTGCCAGCAGCCCCGCCGGGACAGCGAACTATGGCTACACCTTC
TRBV11-2	NA	few	TRBJ2-2	CASSTPQQGPGELFF	TGTGCCAGCAGCACTCCGCAGCAGGGACCCGGGGAGCTGTTTTTT
TRBV28	TRBD2	few	TRBJ2-1	CASIPRGGRYNEQFF	TGTGCCAGCATCCCCCGGGGGGGGCGATACAATGAGCAGTTCTTC
TRBV6-6	TRBD1	few	TRBJ1-1	CASSFWDSLNTEAFF	TGTGCCAGCAGTTTTTGGGACAGCTTGAACACTGAAGCTTTCTTT
TRBV2	NA	NA	TRBJ1-2	CASSETHPPEFYGYTF	TGTGCCAGCAGTGAAACCCACCCCCCCGAGTTCTATGGCTACACCTTC
TRBV19	NA	few	TRBJ1-2	CASSIFGQGYTF	TGTGCCAGTAGTATTTTTGGGCAAGGCTACACCTTC
TRBV7-2	NA	many	TRBJ2-1	CASTRGVTYNEQFF	TGTGCCAGCACCAGGGGGGTTACGTACAATGAGCAGTTCTTC
TRBV6-2/TRBV6-3	NA	NA	TRBJ2-1	CASSFGTLQFF	TGTGCCAGCAGTTTCGGGACACTTCAGTTCTTC
TRBV6-1	NA	few	TRBJ2-1	CASSLRLLGNEQFF	TGTGCCAGCAGTTTGCGACTCCTGGGCAATGAGCAGTTCTTC
TRBV6-5	NA	many	TRBJ1-2	CASSYFPGRPVPYYGYTF	TGTGCCAGCAGTTACTTCCCGGGGCGACCGGTCCCTTACTATGGCTACACCTTC
TRBV19	NA	NA	TRBJ2-1	CASWDYNEQFF	TGTGCCAGTTGGGACTACAATGAGCAGTTCTTC
TRBV7-8	NA	few	TRBJ2-4	CASSPPLAKNIQYF	TGTGCCAGCAGCCCGCCGTTAGCCAAAAACATTCAGTACTTC
TRBV27	NA	NA	TRBJ2-3	CASTTLSTDTQYF	TGTGCCAGCACGACGCTAAGCACAGATACGCAGTATTTT
TRBV7-9	NA	NA	TRBJ1-4	CASSLTAGKEKLFF	TGTGCCAGCAGCTTAACAGCGGGGAAGGAAAAACTGTTTTTT
TRBV24-1	NA	NA	TRBJ2-1	CATSDFHGSSYNEQFF	TGTGCCACCAGTGATTTTCATGGTAGCTCCTACAATGAGCAGTTCTTC
TRBV7-8	TRBD1	NA	TRBJ1-2	CASSSTDRGPDGYTF	TGTGCCAGCAGCTCGACCGACAGGGGGCCTGATGGCTACACCTTC
TRBV9	NA	NA	TRBJ1-6	CASSVAGSYNSPLHF	TGTGCCAGCAGCGTAGCGGGCTCCTATAATTCACCCCTCCACTTT
TRBV19	NA	many	TRBJ1-5	CASSITDYSNQPQHF	TGTGCCAGTAGTATAACAGACTATAGCAATCAGCCCCAGCATTTT
TRBV6-2/TRBV6-3	TRBD2	NA	TRBJ2-1	CASSYSWTSGYNEQFF	TGTGCCAGCAGTTACTCTTGGACTAGCGGTTACAATGAGCAGTTCTTC
TRBV6-6	NA	NA	TRBJ2-3	CASSYVQGADTQYF	TGTGCCAGCAGTTACGTACAGGGCGCAGATACGCAGTATTTT
TRBV4-1	NA	NA	TRBJ2-2	CASSQDVAGRTGELFF	TGCGCCAGCAGCCAAGATGTTGCGGGGCGCACCGGGGAGCTGTTTTTT
TRBV9	NA	NA	TRBJ1-1	CASSVKGGAEAFF	TGTGCCAGCAGCGTAAAAGGGGGGGCTGAAGCTTTCTTT
TRBV12-5	NA	few	TRBJ1-5	CASGPPGKSNQPQHF	TGTGCTAGTGGTCCCCCAGGGAAAAGCAATCAGCCCCAGCATTTT
TRBV14	TRBD2	few	TRBJ2-1	CASSQDGSGGPYNEQFF	TGTGCCAGCAGCCAAGATGGATCGGGGGGGCCCTACAATGAGCAGTTCTTC
TRBV4-3	TRBD1	NA	TRBJ2-3	CASSHRNRGLTDTQYF	TGCGCCAGCAGCCACCGAAACAGGGGGCTCACAGATACGCAGTATTTT
TRBV14	NA	NA	TRBJ1-1	CASSQLTSTEAFF	TGTGCCAGCAGCCAACTGACGTCCACTGAAGCTTTCTTT
TRBV27	NA	NA	TRBJ1-1	CASSLSFPTGNTEAFF	TGTGCCAGCAGTTTATCGTTCCCAACTGGGAACACTGAAGCTTTCTTT
TRBV6-2/TRBV6-3	TRBD1	NA	TRBJ1-1	CASTWGTGVTEAFF	TGTGCCAGCACCTGGGGCACAGGGGTCACTGAAGCTTTCTTT
TRBV6-1	NA	few	TRBJ1-5	CASSGTYNQPQHF	TGTGCCAGCAGCGGGACATACAATCAGCCCCAGCATTTT
TRBV12-5	TRBD1	NA	TRBJ1-2	CASGVTGRYGYTF	TGTGCTAGTGGGGTGACAGGGCGGTATGGCTACACCTTC
TRBV10-3	NA	NA	TRBJ2-7	CASGEGHEQYF	TGTGCCTCAGGTGAGGGCCACGAGCAGTACTTC
TRBV6-2/TRBV6-3	NA	NA	TRBJ2-2	CASLGLRRKGTSNTGELFF	TGTGCCAGCCTGGGGTTGAGGCGCAAGGGAACTTCGAACACCGGGGAGCTGTTTTTT
TRBV5-4	NA	NA	TRBJ1-5	CASSPSPDQPQHF	TGTGCCAGCAGCCCTTCCCCGGATCAGCCCCAGCATTTT
TRBV7-9	NA	many	TRBJ2-1	CASSLAQSSYNEQFF	TGTGCCAGCAGCTTAGCACAGAGCTCCTACAATGAGCAGTTCTTC